These 10 T cell receptor beta chains came from one sample sequenced in a study of beta chain features in type 1 diabetes. General study points: Among all four CD4+ subsets, Type 1 diabetes patients had TCRB CDR3s that were moderately but significantly shorter.

The study reverse transcribed the entire isolated RNA, so it sequenced expressed TCRB transcripts. The method was immunoSEQ multiplex PCR; TCRdb's version includes in-frame clones alone and lacks a portion of them. The sample lists more than 300,000 clones; 9.5% to 10% were seen once. Their target antigens are unknown. The specimen sequenced was central memory CD4+ T cells from blood. The origin of the receptors is a man younger than 40 with type 1 diabetes.

In its sample, this clone was seen many times. V gene TRBV7-9 combines with J gene TRBJ2-6; weak D call: TRBD1 (6 bases). Looked up from germline, CDR1 is SEHNR and CDR2 is FQNEAQ (reference sequence). Trimming pared 5 bases from V and 7 bases from J, leaving 12 bases between. This CDR3 comprises 14 residues. CDR3 sequence reads: CASSPSRGANVLTF. Written as DNA, the CDR3 is TGTGCCAGCAGCCCTTCCAGGGGAGCCAACGTCCTGACTTTC.

This clone was seen a handful of times. V usage is TRBV5-4 and J usage is TRBJ2-7; 10 positions match TRBD2. Trimming took 3 bases from V and 1 from J; bases not matched to a gene: 7. This CDR3 comprises 16 residues. Germline loops: CDR1 SGHNT, CDR2 YYREEE (reference sequence). The CDR3 protein is CASSSGTSVGSYEQYF. CDR3 bases: TGTGCCAGCAGCTCAGGGACTAGCGTGGGGTCCTACGAGCAGTACTTC.

This clone occurred a few times. This rearrangement joins TRBV27 to TRBJ1-1, with D perhaps matching TRBD1 (6 bases). The CDR3 runs 14 residues. Germline values: CDR1 MNHEY, CDR2 SMNVEV (reference sequence). Trimming took 5 bases from V and 6 from J, leaving 16 bases between them. As DNA, the CDR3 is TGTGCCAGCAGTCTCGGGGGGGCGGACGCTGAAGCTTTCTTT. Protein product: CASSLGGADAEAFF.

The chain has TRBV4-3 and TRBJ2-3, with TRBD2 matching 10 bases. The junction had 7 bases not matched to a gene; V was cut back by 4 bases and J by 3 bases. The V gene's germline CDR1 is LGHNA and CDR2 YSLEER. There are 16 residues in the CDR3. Here the CDR3 DNA reads TGCGCCAGCAGCCGCGGGGGGACTAGCGAGACAGATACGCAGTATTTT. It encodes CASSRGGTSETDTQYF.

Ten or more counts support this clone. The chain uses TRBV7-3 and TRBJ2-7; 9 bases agree with TRBD1. V shed 1 base, J shed 3 bases, and the junction held 4 bases outside the gene matches. This CDR3 has 15 amino acids. Germline-derived CDR1 and CDR2 are SGHTA and FQGTGA. DNA of the CDR3: TGTGCCAGCAGCTTAAGTACAGGGGGCAGCTACGAGCAGTACTTC. Translated: CASSLSTGGSYEQYF.

The genes are TRBV19 and TRBJ1-4; 8 bases align to TRBD1. Germline V gene sequence: CDR1 LNHDA, CDR2 SQIVND (reference sequence). The V segment lost 4 bases and the J segment 7 bases; nucleotides outside the gene matches: 8. The CDR3 is 15 residues long. CDR3 in DNA: TGTGCCAGTAGTACAGGGGGCGCTTCGAGTGAAAAACTGTTTTTT. Translated, it gives CASSTGGASSEKLFF. The whole variable domain, filled in from reference TRBV19 and TRBJ1-4, reads DGGITQSPKYLFRKEGQNVTLSCEQNLNHDAMYWYRQDPGQGLRLIYYSQIVNDFQKGDIAEGYSVSREKKESFPLTVTSAQKNPTAFYLCASSTGGASSEKLFFGSGTQLSVL.

There are a few counts of this clone. The rearrangement joins TRBV28 to TRBJ1-2; D call uncertain. V was trimmed by 7 bases and J by 3 bases, leaving 9 bases between them. CDR1 is MDHEN and CDR2 is SYDVKM in the germline V gene. The CDR3 spans 12 residues. CDR3 in DNA: TGTGCCAGCACCGCCGGTGACTATGGCTACACCTTC. Translated, it gives CASTAGDYGYTF.

This clone occurred a few times. A far larger clone is a single base away, which makes a read error likely. The same CDR3 also results from other DNA sequences found in this sample. The chain links TRBV7-2 to TRBJ2-2; D possibly corresponds to TRBD2 (6 bases). In germline, CDR1 is SGHTA, CDR2 FQGNSA. V was trimmed by 1 base and J by 1 base, leaving 10 bases between them. This CDR3 region has 16 residues. The CDR3 loop is CASSLGGGRNTGELFF. The CDR3 DNA reads as TGTGCCAGCAGCTTAGGTGGGGGGAGGAACACCGGGGAGCTGTTTTTT.

The chain combines TRBV29-1 with TRBJ2-5; 13 positions agree with TRBD2. Trimming took 4 bases from V and 2 from J; bases not matched to a gene: 10. The CDR3 covers 17 residues. The germline V gene encodes CDR1 SQVTM and CDR2 ANQGSEA. The CDR3 reads CSVGRLAGGGTQETQYF. The CDR3 DNA reads TGCAGCGTTGGAAGACTAGCGGGAGGCGGGACTCAAGAGACCCAGTACTTC.

The chain recombines TRBV7-8 with TRBJ2-7; D gene unclear. The V gene lost 5 bases and the J gene lost 3 bases, with 14 bases spanning the gap. CDR1 and CDR2 (germline): SGHVS, FQNEAQ. The CDR3 length is 14 residues. The chain's CDR3 is CASSRERPDYEQYF. CDR3 sequence (DNA): TGTGCCAGCAGCCGAGAGCGCCCCGACTACGAGCAGTACTTC.